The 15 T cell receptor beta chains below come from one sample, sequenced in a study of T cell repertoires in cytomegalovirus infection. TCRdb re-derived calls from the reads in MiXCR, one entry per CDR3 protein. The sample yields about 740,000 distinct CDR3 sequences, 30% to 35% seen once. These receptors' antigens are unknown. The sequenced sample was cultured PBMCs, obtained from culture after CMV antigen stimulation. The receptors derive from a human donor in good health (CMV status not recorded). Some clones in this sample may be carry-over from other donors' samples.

The CDR3 region has the DNA TGTGCCGTCGGGCAACCCGCGGAGGGTGAGCAGTTCTTC. This codes for CAVGQPAEGEQFF. J is TRBJ2-1 and V is TRBV5-4; possible D gene TRBD2, 6 bases. The CDR3 covers 13 residues. V was clipped by 10 bases and J by 9 bases, with 20 bases between them. Per germline, CDR1 SGHNT and CDR2 YYREEE (reference sequence).

CDR3 amino acids: CASSSTQGWVYEQYF. The CDR3 DNA reads TGTGCCAGCAGCTCTACACAGGGTTGGGTCTACGAGCAGTACTTC. The V gene is TRBV7-8, the J gene TRBJ2-7, with D perhaps matching TRBD1 (6 bases). CDR3 length: 15 amino acids. CDR1 and CDR2 (germline): SGHVS, FQNEAQ. V was shortened by 4 bases and J by 3 bases, with 16 bases between the two germline ends. Variable domain in full (rest from reference TRBV7-8 and TRBJ2-7): GAGVSQSPRYKVAKRGQDVALRCDPISGHVSLFWYQQALGQGPEFLTYFQNEAQLDKSGLPSDRFFAERPEGSVSTLKIQRTQQEDSAVYLCASSSTQGWVYEQYFGPGTRLTVT.

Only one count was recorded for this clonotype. The CDR3 loop reads CATLTGGQGADEQFF. Here the CDR3 DNA reads TGTGCCACCCTTACCGGGGGACAGGGCGCCGATGAGCAGTTCTTC. This sequence joins TRBV28 and TRBJ2-1, with TRBD1 matching 9 bases. CDR1 is MDHEN, CDR2 SYDVKM, per germline. This CDR3 is built from 15 residues. V trimming: 10 bases; J trimming: 8 bases; junction bases outside the gene matches: 15.

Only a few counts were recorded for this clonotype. The CDR3 DNA reads TGTGCCAGCAGTGAACCCCTCCGGGGGGGCAACACAGATACGCAGTATTTT. It codes for CASSEPLRGGNTDTQYF. This chain joins TRBV25-1 and TRBJ2-3; the match to TRBD2 covers 8 bases. CDR3 length equals 17 residues. Germline-derived CDR1 and CDR2 are MGHDK and SYGVNS. The ends lost 2 bases at V and 2 bases at J; junction bases unmatched: 9.

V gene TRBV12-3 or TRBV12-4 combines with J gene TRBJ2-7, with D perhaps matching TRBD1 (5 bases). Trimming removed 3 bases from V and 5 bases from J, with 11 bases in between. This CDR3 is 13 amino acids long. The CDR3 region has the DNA TGTGCCAGCAGTTTTCACCAGGGAAACGAGCAGTACTTC. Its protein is CASSFHQGNEQYF.

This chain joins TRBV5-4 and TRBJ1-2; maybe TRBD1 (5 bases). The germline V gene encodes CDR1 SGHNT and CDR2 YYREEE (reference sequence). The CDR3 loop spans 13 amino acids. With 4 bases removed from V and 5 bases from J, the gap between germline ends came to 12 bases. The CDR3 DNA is TGTGCCAGCAGCCCCGGGGCCCAATATGGCTACACCTTC. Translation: CASSPGAQYGYTF.

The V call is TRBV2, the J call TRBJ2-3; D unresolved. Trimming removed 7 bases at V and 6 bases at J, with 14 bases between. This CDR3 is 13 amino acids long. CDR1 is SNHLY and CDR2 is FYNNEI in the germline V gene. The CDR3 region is CASNPTRPDTQYF. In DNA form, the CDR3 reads TGTGCCAGCAATCCGACCCGACCGGATACGCAGTATTTT.

CDR3 residues: CASSSRGREMSYEQYF. CDR3 nucleotides: TGTGCCAGCAGCTCCAGGGGGCGAGAGATGTCCTACGAGCAGTACTTC. The gene calls are TRBV7-8 and TRBJ2-7; TRBD1 matches 8 bases. Germline CDR1 and CDR2: SGHVS and FQNEAQ. Trimming cost V 4 bases and J 1 base; bases outside gene matches: 9. The length of the CDR3 is 16 residues.

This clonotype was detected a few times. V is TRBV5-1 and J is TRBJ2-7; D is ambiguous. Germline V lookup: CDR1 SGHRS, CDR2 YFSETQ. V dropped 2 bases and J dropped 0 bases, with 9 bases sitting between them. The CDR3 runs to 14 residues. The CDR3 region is CASSLSISSYEQYF. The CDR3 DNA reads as TGCGCCAGCAGCTTAAGCATCAGCTCCTACGAGCAGTACTTC.

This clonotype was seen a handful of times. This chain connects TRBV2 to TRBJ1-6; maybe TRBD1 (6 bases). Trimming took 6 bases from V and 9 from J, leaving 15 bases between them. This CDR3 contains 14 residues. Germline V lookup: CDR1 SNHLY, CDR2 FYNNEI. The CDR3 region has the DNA TGTGCCAGCAGACCGACAGGAGAGACTTCACCCCTCCACTTT. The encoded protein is CASRPTGETSPLHF.

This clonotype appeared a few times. The CDR3: CASSLNRASSYNEQFF. The CDR3 nucleotides read TGTGCCAGCAGCTTAAATCGGGCCAGCTCCTACAATGAGCAGTTCTTC. The chain recombines TRBV7-2 with TRBJ2-1; D ambiguous. Germline V gene sequence: CDR1 SGHTA, CDR2 FQGNSA. With 2 bases removed from V and 0 bases from J, the gap between germline ends came to 11 bases. This CDR3 is 16 amino acids long.

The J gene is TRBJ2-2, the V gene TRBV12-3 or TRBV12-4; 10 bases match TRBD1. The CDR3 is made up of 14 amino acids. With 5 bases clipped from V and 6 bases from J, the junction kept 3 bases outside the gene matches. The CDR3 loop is CASSGTGDPGELFF. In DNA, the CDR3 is TGTGCCAGCAGTGGGACAGGGGATCCCGGGGAGCTGTTTTTT.

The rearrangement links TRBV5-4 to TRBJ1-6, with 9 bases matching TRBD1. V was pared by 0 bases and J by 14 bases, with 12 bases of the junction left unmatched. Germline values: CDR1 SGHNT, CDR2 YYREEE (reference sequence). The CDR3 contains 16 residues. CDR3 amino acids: CASSLAPGQGLVSLHF. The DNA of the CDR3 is TGTGCCAGCAGCTTGGCTCCCGGACAGGGGCTAGTTTCCCTCCACTTT.

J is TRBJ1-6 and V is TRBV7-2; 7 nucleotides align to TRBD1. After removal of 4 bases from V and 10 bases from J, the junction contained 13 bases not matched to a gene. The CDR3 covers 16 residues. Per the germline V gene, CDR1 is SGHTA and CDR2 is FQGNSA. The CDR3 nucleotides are TGTGCCAGCAGCTCTCGTAAGGACAGGCTTGGGTCACCCCTCCACTTT. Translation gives CASSSRKDRLGSPLHF. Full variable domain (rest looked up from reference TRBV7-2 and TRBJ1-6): GAGVSQSPSNKVTEKGKDVELRCDPISGHTALYWYRQSLGQGLEFLIYFQGNSAPDKSGLPSDRFSAERTGGSVSTLTIQRTQQEDSAVYLCASSSRKDRLGSPLHFGNGTRLTVT.

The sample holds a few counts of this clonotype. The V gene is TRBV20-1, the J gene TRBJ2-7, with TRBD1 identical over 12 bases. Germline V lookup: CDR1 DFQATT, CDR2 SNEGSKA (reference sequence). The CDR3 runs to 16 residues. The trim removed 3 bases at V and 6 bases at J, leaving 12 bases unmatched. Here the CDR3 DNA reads TGCAGTGCTAGCCCTTTAACCGGGACAGGGGGCCGCGAGCAGTACTTC. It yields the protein CSASPLTGTGGREQYF.